In its sample, the clone carrying this T cell receptor (beta chain) was seen many times. The target antigen is unknown. Using its own MiXCR run on the 5' RACE reads, TCRdb lists one record per CDR3 protein. The table lists about 57,000 distinct CDR3 sequences, 9% to 15% of them singletons. These data come from a study of T-cell memory formation after mild COVID-19. Overall study: TCR clusters largely stayed donor specific.

General study points: SARS-CoV-2 specificity was not confirmed for second-wave clones peaking on day 37. Cross-reactive memory appears to have joined, as suggested by some responding clones showing up in pre-infection memory.

This CDR3 has 14 amino acids. The V gene's germline CDR1 is SGHTA and CDR2 FQGNSA. V was cut by 5 bases and J by 3 bases, with 12 bases left in between. This sequence was found in a man between 18 and 29 years old who had mild COVID-19 (a few samples of this study predate the infection). Cell type and time point are not known. What was sequenced was PBMCs or a T cell subset sorted from them (not recorded which). The chain is built from TRBV7-2 and TRBJ2-3; possible D gene TRBD2, 7 bases. The CDR3 DNA reads TGTGCCAGCAGCAGAGGGGGGGCAACAGATACGCAGTATTTT. This translates into CASSRGGATDTQYF.